This entry lists 8 T cell receptor beta chains sequenced from one sample in a study of OX40 agonist ivuxolimab in advanced cancers. The assay was immunoSEQ multiplex PCR, and TCRdb's table has in-frame clones only and misses some. The sample shows over 85,000 clones, less than 95% of them seen only once. The input for sequencing was CD4+ or CD8+ T cells sorted from blood, taken in a trial of the OX40 agonist ivuxolimab. Receptors originate from an adult with an advanced solid tumor such as melanoma, head and neck, liver or kidney cancer.

The chain has TRBV7-2 and TRBJ2-7; unclear D gene. The V gene's germline CDR1 is SGHTA and CDR2 FQGNSA. Trimming took 4 bases from V and 1 from J, leaving 8 bases between them. CDR3 length: 13 amino acids. CDR3 amino acids: CASSSPESYEQYF. CDR3 coding DNA: TGTGCCAGCAGCTCTCCAGAGTCCTACGAGCAGTACTTC.

This clone appeared once. The V and J genes are TRBV28 and TRBJ2-3; 8 bases line up with TRBD1. Germline CDR1 and CDR2: MDHEN and SYDVKM. The CDR3 contains 15 residues. The ends lost 5 bases at V and 1 base at J; junction bases unmatched: 5. DNA for the CDR3: TGTGCCAGCAGTCGACCGGGACAGGGCACAGATACGCAGTATTTT. It encodes CASSRPGQGTDTQYF. The full variable domain, completed using reference TRBV28 and TRBJ2-3, is DVKVTQSSRYLVKRTGEKVFLECVQDMDHENMFWYRQDPGLGLRLIYFSYDVKMKEKGDIPEGYSVSREKKERFSLILESASTNQTSMYLCASSRPGQGTDTQYFGPGTRLTVL.

The sample holds one count of this clone. The gene calls are TRBV7-2 and TRBJ1-4, with 8 bases identical to TRBD1. J gave up 6 bases and V 1 base, and 4 bases lay outside the gene matches. The CDR3 consists of 15 residues. Germline V CDR1 and CDR2: SGHTA, FQGNSA. In nucleotides, the CDR3 is TGTGCCAGCAGCTTAGTTGGGACAGGCTATGAAAAACTGTTTTTT. Its translation is CASSLVGTGYEKLFF. Full variable domain (rest looked up from reference TRBV7-2 and TRBJ1-4): GAGVSQSPSNKVTEKGKDVELRCDPISGHTALYWYRQSLGQGLEFLIYFQGNSAPDKSGLPSDRFSAERTGGSVSTLTIQRTQQEDSAVYLCASSLVGTGYEKLFFGSGTQLSVL.

The sample holds a few counts of this clone. V usage is TRBV28 and J usage is TRBJ2-7; TRBD2 agrees at 10 bases. The ends lost 7 bases at V and 4 bases at J; junction bases unmatched: 10. The CDR3 length is 15 residues. The germline V gene encodes CDR1 MDHEN and CDR2 SYDVKM. The DNA for the CDR3 is TGTGCCAGCACCGAAGCGGGGGGGAGAAGGTACGAGCAGTACTTC. Translating gives CASTEAGGRRYEQYF.

The gene calls are TRBV7-2 and TRBJ2-7, with 11 positions matching TRBD2. The J segment lost 0 bases and the V segment lost 5 bases, leaving 6 bases of the junction unmatched. Germline loops: CDR1 SGHTA, CDR2 FQGNSA. The CDR3 loop spans 16 amino acids. The CDR3 DNA reads as TGTGCCAGCAGCCAAGGGACTAGCGGAAGCTCCTACGAGCAGTACTTC. Translated: CASSQGTSGSSYEQYF.

The CDR3 DNA reads TGTGCCAGCAGCCCACAGGGATACTATGGCTACACCTTC. Protein: CASSPQGYYGYTF. This chain joins TRBV11-1 and TRBJ1-2, with D tentatively TRBD1 (6 bases). V lost 5 bases, J lost 3 bases, and 10 bases lay in between. Germline V CDR1 and CDR2: SGHAT, FQDESV (reference sequence). The length of the CDR3 is 13 residues.

This clone was picked up one time. This rearrangement joins TRBV19 to TRBJ2-3; TRBD2 agrees at 11 bases. Germline trimming cut 3 bases from V and 6 bases from J; bases unmatched to any gene: 17. CDR3 size: 19 residues. Germline assignment: CDR1 LNHDA and CDR2 SQIVND (reference sequence). The CDR3 DNA sequence: TGTGCCAGTAGTATGGTCCGACGGTGGGGACTAGCGGTCACGGATACGCAGTATTTT. Its protein product is CASSMVRRWGLAVTDTQYF.

This sequence joins TRBV9 and TRBJ1-4; TRBD1 might be the D (5 bases). The V end lost 5 bases, the J end lost 5 bases, and 16 bases lay between the germline ends. Germline V gene lookup returns CDR1 SGDLS and CDR2 YYNGEE. The CDR3 is made up of 15 amino acids. As DNA, the CDR3 is TGTGCCAGCAGTCTTTCGGAGGGGCAGAATGAAAAACTGTTTTTT. It translates to CASSLSEGQNEKLFF.